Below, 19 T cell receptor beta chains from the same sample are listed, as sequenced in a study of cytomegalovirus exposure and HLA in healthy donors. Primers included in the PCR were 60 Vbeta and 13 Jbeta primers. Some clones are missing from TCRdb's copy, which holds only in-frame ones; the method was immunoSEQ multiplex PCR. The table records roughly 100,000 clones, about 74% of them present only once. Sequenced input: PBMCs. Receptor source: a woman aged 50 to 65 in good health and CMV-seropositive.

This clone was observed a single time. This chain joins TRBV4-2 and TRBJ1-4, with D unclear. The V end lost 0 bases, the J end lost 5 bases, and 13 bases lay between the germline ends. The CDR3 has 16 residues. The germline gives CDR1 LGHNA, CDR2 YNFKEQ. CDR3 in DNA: TGTGCCAGCAGCCAAGATACAAGGAGCCTCAATGAAAAACTGTTTTTT. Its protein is CASSQDTRSLNEKLFF.

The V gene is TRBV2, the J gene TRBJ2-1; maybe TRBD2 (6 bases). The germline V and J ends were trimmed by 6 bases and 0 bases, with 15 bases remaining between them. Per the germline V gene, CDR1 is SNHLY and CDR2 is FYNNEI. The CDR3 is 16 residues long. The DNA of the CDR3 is TGTGCCAGCAGGGGCTTAGCGGTCAGCTCCTACAATGAGCAGTTCTTC. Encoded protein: CASRGLAVSSYNEQFF.

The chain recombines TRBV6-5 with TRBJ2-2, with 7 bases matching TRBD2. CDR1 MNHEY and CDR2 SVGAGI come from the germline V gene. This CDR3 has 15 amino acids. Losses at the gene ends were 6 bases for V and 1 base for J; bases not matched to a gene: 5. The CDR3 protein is CASRLASGNTGELFF. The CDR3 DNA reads TGTGCCAGCAGATTGGCTAGCGGGAACACCGGGGAGCTGTTTTTT.

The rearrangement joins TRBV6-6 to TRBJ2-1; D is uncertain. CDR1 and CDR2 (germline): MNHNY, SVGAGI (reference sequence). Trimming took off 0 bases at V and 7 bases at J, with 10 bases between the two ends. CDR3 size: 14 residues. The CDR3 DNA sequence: TGTGCCAGCAGTTACTCGTCCATAACAAATGAGCAGTTCTTC. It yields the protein CASSYSSITNEQFF.

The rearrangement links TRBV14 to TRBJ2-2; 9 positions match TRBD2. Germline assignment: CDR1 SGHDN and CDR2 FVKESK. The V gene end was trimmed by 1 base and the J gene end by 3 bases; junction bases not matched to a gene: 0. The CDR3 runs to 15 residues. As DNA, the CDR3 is TGTGCCAGCAGCCAAGTAGCGGGAGACACCGGGGAGCTGTTTTTT. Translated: CASSQVAGDTGELFF. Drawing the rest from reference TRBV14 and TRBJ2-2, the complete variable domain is EAGVTQFPSHSVIEKGQTVTLRCDPISGHDNLYWYRRVMGKEIKFLLHFVKESKQDESGMPNNRFLAERTGGTYSTLKVQPAELEDSGVYFCASSQVAGDTGELFFGEGSRLTVL.

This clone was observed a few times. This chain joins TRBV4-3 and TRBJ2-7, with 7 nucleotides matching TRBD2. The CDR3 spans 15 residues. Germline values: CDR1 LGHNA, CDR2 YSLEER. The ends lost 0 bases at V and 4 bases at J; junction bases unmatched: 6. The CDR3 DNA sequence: TGCGCCAGCAGCCAAGAGGTCCGGGGACTATACGAGCAGTACTTC. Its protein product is CASSQEVRGLYEQYF.

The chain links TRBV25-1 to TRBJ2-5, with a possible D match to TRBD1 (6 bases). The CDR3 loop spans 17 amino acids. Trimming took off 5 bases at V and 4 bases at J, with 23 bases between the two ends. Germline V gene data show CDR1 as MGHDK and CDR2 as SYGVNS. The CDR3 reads CASSPNTGYGIGETQYF. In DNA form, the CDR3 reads TGTGCCAGCAGTCCAAATACAGGGTACGGTATTGGAGAGACCCAGTACTTC.

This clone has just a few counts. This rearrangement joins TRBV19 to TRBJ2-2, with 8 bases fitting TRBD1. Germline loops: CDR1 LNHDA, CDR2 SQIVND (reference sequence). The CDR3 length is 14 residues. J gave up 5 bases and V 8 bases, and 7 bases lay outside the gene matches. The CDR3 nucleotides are TGTGCCAGTGACCGTACAGGGGGAACCGGGGAGCTGTTTTTT. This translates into CASDRTGGTGELFF. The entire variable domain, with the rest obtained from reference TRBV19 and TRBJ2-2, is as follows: DGGITQSPKYLFRKEGQNVTLSCEQNLNHDAMYWYRQDPGQGLRLIYYSQIVNDFQKGDIAEGYSVSREKKESFPLTVTSAQKNPTAFYLCASDRTGGTGELFFGEGSRLTVL.

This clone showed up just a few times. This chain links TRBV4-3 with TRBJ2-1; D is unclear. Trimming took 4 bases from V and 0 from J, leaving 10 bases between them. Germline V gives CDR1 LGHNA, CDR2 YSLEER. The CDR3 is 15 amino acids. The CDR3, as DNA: TGCGCCAGCAGCCTCCGAGCGAGCTCCTACAATGAGCAGTTCTTC. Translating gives CASSLRASSYNEQFF.

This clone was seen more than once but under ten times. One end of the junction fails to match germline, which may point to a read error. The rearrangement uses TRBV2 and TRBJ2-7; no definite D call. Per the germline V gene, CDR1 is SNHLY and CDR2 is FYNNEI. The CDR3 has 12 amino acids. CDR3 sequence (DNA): TGTGCCAACAGTTTCGCGGCCTACGAGCAGTACTTC. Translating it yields CANSFAAYEQYF.

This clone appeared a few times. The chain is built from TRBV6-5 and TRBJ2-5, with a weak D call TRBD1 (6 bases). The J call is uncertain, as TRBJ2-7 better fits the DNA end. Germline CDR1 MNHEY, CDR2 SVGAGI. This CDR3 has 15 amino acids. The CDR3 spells CASSLSGTPTYEQYF. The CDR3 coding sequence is TGTGCCAGCAGTTTATCCGGGACACCAACCTACGAGCAGTACTTC.

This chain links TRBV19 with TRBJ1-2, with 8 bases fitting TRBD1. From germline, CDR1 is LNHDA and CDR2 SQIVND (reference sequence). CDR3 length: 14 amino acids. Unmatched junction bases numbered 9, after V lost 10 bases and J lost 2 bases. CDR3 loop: CATKSGQANYGYTF. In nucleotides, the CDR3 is TGTGCCACGAAATCGGGACAGGCGAACTATGGCTACACCTTC.

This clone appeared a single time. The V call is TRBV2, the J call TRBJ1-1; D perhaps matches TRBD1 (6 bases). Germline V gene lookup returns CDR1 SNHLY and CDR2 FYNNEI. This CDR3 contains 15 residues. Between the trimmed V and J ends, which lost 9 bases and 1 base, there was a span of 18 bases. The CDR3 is CASSSSPGQNTEAFF. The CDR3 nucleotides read TGTGCCAGTTCGTCCTCCCCGGGACAGAACACTGAAGCTTTCTTT.

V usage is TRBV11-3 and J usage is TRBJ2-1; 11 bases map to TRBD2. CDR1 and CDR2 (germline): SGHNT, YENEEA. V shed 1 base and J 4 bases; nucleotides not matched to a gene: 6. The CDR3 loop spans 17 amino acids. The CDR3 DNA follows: TGTGCCAGCAGCTTAGGGTTAGCGGGAGGGTCTTACAATGAGCAGTTCTTC. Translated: CASSLGLAGGSYNEQFF.

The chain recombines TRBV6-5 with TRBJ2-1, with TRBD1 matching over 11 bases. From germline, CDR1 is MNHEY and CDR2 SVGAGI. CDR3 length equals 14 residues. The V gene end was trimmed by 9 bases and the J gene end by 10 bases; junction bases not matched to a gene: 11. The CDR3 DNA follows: TGTGCCAGTGGCTCGGGACAGGGGGTCGGGGAGCAGTTCTTC. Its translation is CASGSGQGVGEQFF.

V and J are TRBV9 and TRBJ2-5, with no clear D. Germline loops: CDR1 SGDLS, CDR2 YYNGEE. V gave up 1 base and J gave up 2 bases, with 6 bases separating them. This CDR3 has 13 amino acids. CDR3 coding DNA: TGTGCCAGCAGCGTATCTACGCAAGAGACCCAGTACTTC. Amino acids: CASSVSTQETQYF.

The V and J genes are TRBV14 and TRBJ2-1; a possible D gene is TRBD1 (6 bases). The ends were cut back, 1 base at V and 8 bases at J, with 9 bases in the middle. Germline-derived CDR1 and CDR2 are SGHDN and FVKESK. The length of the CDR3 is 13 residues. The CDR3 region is CASSQVRGYEQFF. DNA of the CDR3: TGTGCCAGCAGCCAAGTTAGGGGGTATGAGCAGTTCTTC.

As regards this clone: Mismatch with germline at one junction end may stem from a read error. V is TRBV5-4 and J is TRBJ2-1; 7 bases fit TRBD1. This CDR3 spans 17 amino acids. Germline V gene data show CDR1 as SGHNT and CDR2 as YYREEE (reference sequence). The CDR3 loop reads CATSPSARQGSFDEQFF. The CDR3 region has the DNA TGTGCCACCAGCCCCTCAGCTAGACAGGGATCTTTCGATGAGCAGTTCTTC.

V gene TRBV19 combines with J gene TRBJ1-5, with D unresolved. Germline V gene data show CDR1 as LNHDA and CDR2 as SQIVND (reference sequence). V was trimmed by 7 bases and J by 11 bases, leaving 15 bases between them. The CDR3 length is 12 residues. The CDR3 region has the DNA TGTGCCAGTAACCTGAAGAGGGAGGCCCAGCATTTT. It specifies CASNLKREAQHF. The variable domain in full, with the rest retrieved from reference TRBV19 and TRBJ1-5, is DGGITQSPKYLFRKEGQNVTLSCEQNLNHDAMYWYRQDPGQGLRLIYYSQIVNDFQKGDIAEGYSVSREKKESFPLTVTSAQKNPTAFYLCASNLKREAQHFGDGTRLSIL.